Here is one TCR beta chain with its context. This clone's antigen is unknown. Nothing much larger sits one base from this clone, and base qualities are not available. This record belongs to a study of blood T cell repertoires in COVID-19 (dated by TCRdb to about 2020). Describing the broader study: Samples covering the acute and convalescent phases of COVID-19 were provided by collaborators in the United States, Italy and Spain. Where available, HLA class I and class II types were obtained from metadata supplied by the sample provider rather than from assay-based typing. The sample metadata nearly always contained a de-identified subject ID, COVID-19 status, age in years and sex. The repertoires were released in a freely available public database intended as a resource for research on the immune response to SARS-CoV-2. Deeply sampled blood TCRbeta repertoires from subjects exposed to, actively infected with, or recovered from COVID-19 were included in the dataset. The prospective study material was composed of cDNA or gDNA derived from T cells, B-cell-depleted T cells, or PBMCs. Samples came from the ongoing ImmuneRACE study (first 160 participants) plus 1,254 subjects from 6 global collaborators. Overall results and qualifications from the work: Clinical and demographic metadata were provided uncurated, with the amount varying by source and participant.

The junction shows trimming of 4 bases on V and 4 bases on J, plus 18 bases between the germline ends. CDR1 and CDR2 (SGHNT, YYREEE) derive from the germline V gene (reference sequence). The CDR3 contains 17 residues, cysteine and phenylalanine counted. Kept here is only the CDR3 DNA, which spans 51 bases and is read in frame from base 1. The immunoSEQ Assay, a bias-controlled multiplex PCR, was used to amplify TCRbeta CDR3 regions from genomic DNA. The study's own analysis went as follows. The number of nucleated cells in each sample was estimated by amplification of reference gene primers within the assay. To quantify the absolute abundance of each unique TCRbeta CDR3 rearrangement, sequence reads were collapsed and filtered. For each sample, productive Simpson clonality was calculated by taking the square root of Simpson's diversity index across productive rearrangements. Sourced from immuneACCESS, this table was stored by TCRdb with only in-frame sequences that have V and J called. A share of the clones is absent; for the studies checked, an unresolved V gene accounts for under half, and the remainder has no known explanation. That table furnishes V, J and clone size, whereas the DNA furnished D and trimming. This sample comprises fewer than 350,000 clones, roughly 85% of them detected only once. 7.2% of the sample comes from the top ten.

Each collaborating institution followed its own protocols to collect whole blood in K2EDTA tubes. Collaborator samples were shipped for TCRbeta analysis as frozen whole blood, isolated PBMCs, or DNA extracted from either sample type. The clonotype comes from a human donor in a cohort sampled during active COVID-19. Source material: peripheral blood. The chain is made from TRBV5-4 and TRBJ2-6; the D gene is possibly TRBD2, with 6 bases matching. The encoded CDR3 is CASSLRGGVGGANVLTF. The sequence in DNA is TGTGCCAGCAGCCTCCGTGGAGGGGTGGGAGGGGCCAACGTCCTGACTTTC.